The T cell receptor beta chain under discussion was sequenced for a study of regulatory T cells in long-lasting Graves disease. Study-wide points: With a small sample size, accuracy may have been reduced. Persistent disease preferred TRBV28, TRBJ1-2 and TRBJ2-5.

Arm-PCR of CDR3 regions with iRepertoire HTBI primers generated TCR beta libraries. One entry per CDR3 protein results from TCRdb running MiXCR on the multiplex PCR reads. The table lists about 420,000 distinct CDR3 sequences, 23% of them singletons. Noted time point: persistent/refractory GD, antithyroid drugs over 5 years with positive TRAb. PBMC RNA served as the TCR library source. This clonotype was picked up a small number of times. The antigen is not known. CDR1 and CDR2 from the germline V gene are GTSNPN and SVGIG (reference sequence). This CDR3 spans 13 amino acids. Trimming stripped 5 bases from V and 5 bases from J, with 15 bases between.

The rearrangement uses TRBV30 and TRBJ1-1; D gene uncertain. The receptor was derived from a female donor with Graves disease. This material consisted of peripheral blood mononuclear cells (PBMCs), taken when the disease was refractory, from a patient treated with antithyroid drugs. The CDR3, as DNA: TGTGCCTGGGGAGGAAGCAGTCGAACTGAAGCTTTCTTT. Translating gives CAWGGSSRTEAFF.